The clone carrying this T cell receptor (beta chain) was picked up a small number of times. The antigen remains undetermined. The CDR3 totals 12 residues. CDR1 is SGHDT and CDR2 is YYEEEE in the germline V gene. Deletions cut 1 base from V and 6 bases from J, with 2 bases between. This specimen comes from a study of radiation and T cells in renal cell carcinoma. Findings of the study overall: In blood, top tumor clones expanded by 2 weeks, shrinking by 4.

Generated by immunoSEQ multiplex PCR, the TCRdb table keeps only in-frame clones and is missing some. The top ten hold around 4.1% of the sample, which has about 150,000 clones, less than 90% seen once. The time point denotes: baseline pretreatment blood. The treatment here: 15 Gy SBRT to primary tumor, nephrectomy 4 weeks later. Material: blood, obtained from a patient whose treatment included radiotherapy and nephrectomy. The gene calls are TRBV5-6 and TRBJ1-6; D ambiguous. This receptor was obtained from a woman in her sixties or seventies with renal cell carcinoma. CDR3 in DNA: TGTGCCAGCAGCTTGAGTAATTCACCCCTCCACTTT. Translating gives CASSLSNSPLHF.